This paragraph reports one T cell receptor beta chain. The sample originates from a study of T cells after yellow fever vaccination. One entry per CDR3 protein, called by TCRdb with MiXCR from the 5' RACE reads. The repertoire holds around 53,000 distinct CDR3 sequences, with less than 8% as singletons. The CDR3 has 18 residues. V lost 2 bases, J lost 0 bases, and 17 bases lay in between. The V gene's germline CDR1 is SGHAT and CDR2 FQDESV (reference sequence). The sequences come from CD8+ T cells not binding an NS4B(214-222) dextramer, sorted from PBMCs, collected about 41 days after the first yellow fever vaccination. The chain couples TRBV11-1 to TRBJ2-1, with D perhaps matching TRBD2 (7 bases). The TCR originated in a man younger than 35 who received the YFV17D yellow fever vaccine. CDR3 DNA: TGTGCCAGCAGCTTACCTGCGGGGGCCCAGAGCTCCTACAATGAGCAGTTCTTC. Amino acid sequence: CASSLPAGAQSSYNEQFF.